This T cell receptor beta chain appears in the sequencing data of a study of beta chain features in type 1 diabetes (dated by TCRdb to between 2017 and 2018). For context, the study as a whole: Mean age, gender distribution, total cell number and subset yield did not differ between patients and healthy donors. Across all samples, some 99 million sorted cells were examined, and cell number per subset correlated strongly with RNA yield. The study compared the TCRB repertoires of sorted circulating CD4+ T cell subsets in recently diagnosed type 1 diabetes patients with those in matched healthy donors. Whereas all 30 or so donors provided naive and central memory subsets, regulatory and stem cell-like memory subsets were isolated from just 8 patients and roughly 8 healthy donors.

The entire isolated RNA was reverse transcribed using the High Capacity cDNA Reverse Transcription Kit, and thus expressed TCRB transcripts were sequenced. Naive, central memory and regulatory T cell samples underwent deep immunoSEQ sequencing, averaging around 3.9 million total reads per sample. After sorted cells were lysed in RLT buffer, RNA was extracted with DNase-treated RNeasy Micro or Mini kits, with the choice depending on cell number. To prevent cross-contamination, every cell subset was processed on its own, while patient and healthy donor samples were processed together. TCRB sequences were amplified from cDNA with the immunoSEQ multiplex PCR, producing 87-bp fragments spanning the CDR3 region. Sequencing of the amplicons was done on the Illumina HiSeq platform. The original pipeline was this. PCR bias was corrected computationally using synthetic template baselines, and reads within Hamming distance 2 were collapsed, with unmergeable singletons discarded. Reads were aligned to IMGT to assign V, D and J genes, CDR3 length, and insertions or deletions at six rearrangement sites. Within each subset, clonotype counts were normalized to sorted cell number, after which true diversity and Gini coefficients were computed with the tcR R package. Repertoire sharing was quantified using the overlap coefficient calculated on TCRB nucleotide sequences. The table comes from immuneACCESS by way of TCRdb, which keeps in-frame sequences with V and J called. Part of the clones is missing from these tables; in studies checked, under half for an unresolved V gene and the rest for unknown reasons. That table gives V, J and clone size, and the DNA gave D and trimming. Within this sample are 150,000 to 180,000 clones, with 10% of them counted one time only. The leading ten clones occupy 0.4% to 0.55% of the sample.

Only a few counts were recorded for this clone. Its target antigen remains unknown. No quality values exist for individual bases; no much larger clone is one base distant. From each donor, a single peripheral blood sample of approximately 120 mL on average was drawn into heparinised tubes. Naive, central memory, regulatory and stem cell-like memory CD4+ T cells were sorted on a BD FACSAria II using a panel including CD45RO, CCR7, CD25, CD127, CD95 and CD27. Purity was above 95% for every sorted population. PBMCs were isolated immediately by Lymphoprep density gradient centrifugation and stained directly without culture. Samples were stained and sorted in pairs, with one healthy donor and one patient per experiment, so that batch effects were minimized. Study-wide conclusions, independent of this receptor: Sequencing cDNA rather than genomic DNA could over-represent highly expressing activated cells, although activation and CD3 levels did not differ between groups. Only small numbers of individuals were included in the HLA sub-analyses, which left unresolved whether HLA type had any influence on TCRB rearrangement. In all four CD4+ subsets, TCRB CDR3 length was moderately but significantly shorter in type 1 diabetes patients. At VDJ recombination sites, type 1 diabetes patients had fewer insertions and more deleted nucleotides, which implies abnormalities in thymic rearrangement. The naive, central memory and regulatory TCRB repertoires appeared to resemble one another more closely among patients than among healthy donors. Shorter templates might have been favored by PCR, but patient and control samples were amplified and corrected together, so both groups would have been affected equally by any skew.

Input material: central memory CD4+ T cells from blood. This clonotype originated in a man aged 25 to 40 with type 1 diabetes.

The DNA reads as follows: TGTGCCAGCAGTTCCAAATTCAGGGGGGTCTCTGGGGCCAACGTCCTGACTTTC. Its product reads: CASSSKFRGVSGANVLTF. The chain is assembled from TRBV27 and TRBJ2-6; TRBD1 might be the D gene, on 7 matching bases. The germline V gene (reference sequence) yields MNHEY for CDR1 and SMNVEV for CDR2. The CDR3 measures 18 amino acids from cysteine to phenylalanine. The only DNA kept is the CDR3, 54 bases in frame from the first base. V is pared back by 4 bases and J by 0 bases, with 16 bases lying between the germline termini.